A single sample is the source of the 26 T cell receptor beta chains below, sequenced in a study of OX40 agonist ivuxolimab in advanced cancers. Libraries were prepared by immunoSEQ multiplex PCR; TCRdb keeps only in-frame clonotypes and omits some of them. The sample lists about 79,000 clones, around 94% seen once, with roughly a tenth in the top ten. The source material was CD4+ or CD8+ T cells sorted from blood, sampled in a trial of the OX40 agonist ivuxolimab. These receptor sequences come from an adult with an advanced solid tumor such as melanoma, head and neck, liver or kidney cancer.

The genes are TRBV14 and TRBJ1-1; a possible D gene is TRBD1 (5 bases). CDR1 SGHDN and CDR2 FVKESK come from the germline V gene. The CDR3 totals 13 residues. The V end was cut by 1 base, the J end by 4 bases, with 7 bases between. CDR3 DNA: TGTGCCAGCAGCCAAGCCGGGGGCACTGAAGCTTTCTTT. This codes for CASSQAGGTEAFF.

This chain joins TRBV7-9 and TRBJ2-7; no definite D call. Trimming removed 1 base from V and 6 bases from J, with 7 bases in between. The CDR3 is made up of 12 amino acids. Germline V gene sequence: CDR1 SEHNR, CDR2 FQNEAQ (reference sequence). CDR3 in DNA: TGTGCCAGCAGCTTAGAATACCCCGAGCAGTACTTC. This codes for CASSLEYPEQYF.

V and J are TRBV6-5 and TRBJ2-1, with 8 bases aligning to TRBD1. Looked up from germline, CDR1 is MNHEY and CDR2 is SVGAGI. V was pared by 5 bases and J by 9 bases, with 9 bases of the junction left unmatched. The CDR3 has 14 residues. In nucleotides, the CDR3 is TGTGCCAGCAGTACGACAGGGGCGAACACTGAGCAGTTCTTC. Its protein product is CASSTTGANTEQFF.

The rearrangement links TRBV14 to TRBJ2-1; possibly TRBD1 for D (5 bases). Trimming shortened V by 0 bases and J by 8 bases, and 20 bases separated the two germline ends. The CDR3 covers 17 residues. CDR1 is SGHDN, CDR2 FVKESK, per germline. DNA of the CDR3: TGTGCCAGCAGCCAAGACAGGGTTGAGGCCTTCTTCGATGAGCAGTTCTTC. Its translation is CASSQDRVEAFFDEQFF.

V and J are TRBV5-1 and TRBJ2-7; D is unresolved. V was shortened by 0 bases and J by 7 bases, with 11 bases between the two germline ends. CDR1 and CDR2 (germline): SGHRS, YFSETQ. The CDR3 is made up of 13 amino acids. The DNA for the CDR3 is TGCGCCAGCAGCTTGGGACTGGGGTGGGAGCAGTACTTC. Protein sequence: CASSLGLGWEQYF.

The gene calls are TRBV6-5 and TRBJ2-3, with 8 bases aligning to TRBD2. Germline trimming cut 11 bases from V and 2 bases from J; bases unmatched to any gene: 9. The germline V gene has CDR1 MNHEY and CDR2 SVGAGI. CDR3 length: 14 residues. CDR3 loop: CASRSGTLTDTQYF. In DNA form, the CDR3 reads TGTGCCTCCCGTAGCGGGACCCTCACAGATACGCAGTATTTT.

This clone is a singleton in its sample. The chain has TRBV7-7 and TRBJ2-1; no reliable D call. Germline values: CDR1 SSHAT, CDR2 FNYEAQ (reference sequence). CDR3 length: 14 residues. V was pared by 5 bases and J by 8 bases, with 16 bases between. The CDR3 DNA reads as TGTGCCAGCAGCCCCGGTCCCATGGGGTATGAGCAGTTCTTC. It encodes CASSPGPMGYEQFF.

The gene calls are TRBV9 and TRBJ2-1; 9 nucleotides match TRBD2. The CDR3 spans 14 residues. The germline V gene has CDR1 SGDLS and CDR2 YYNGEE. Trimming took 4 bases from V and 8 from J; bases not matched to a gene: 7. This CDR3 is CASSLLAGLDEQFF. The DNA for the CDR3 is TGTGCCAGCAGCCTACTAGCGGGTTTGGATGAGCAGTTCTTC.

This sequence joins TRBV9 and TRBJ1-6; D unclear. The CDR3 covers 15 residues. Germline loops: CDR1 SGDLS, CDR2 YYNGEE. The ends were cut back, 4 bases at V and 1 base at J, with 9 bases in the middle. This CDR3 reads CASSPGGSYNSPLHF. The CDR3 coding sequence is TGTGCCAGCAGCCCCGGAGGGTCCTATAATTCACCCCTCCACTTT.

With regard to this clone: An end of the junction differs from the germline gene, which may be a read error. The CDR3 is CASSEYLGQTGRF. Written as DNA, the CDR3 is TGTGCCAGCAGTGAATATTTGGGCCAGACGGGCCGATTT. The V and J genes are TRBV6-1 and TRBJ1-5; D unresolved. CDR1 MNHNS and CDR2 SASEGT come from the germline V gene. The CDR3 loop spans 13 amino acids.

V and J are TRBV30 and TRBJ2-7; perhaps TRBD2 as D (5 bases). Germline V CDR1 and CDR2: GTSNPN, SVGIG (reference sequence). The CDR3 runs to 12 residues. Trimming removed 3 bases at V and 3 bases at J, with 9 bases between. For the CDR3, the DNA is TGTGCCTGGAGCGGTACTAGCTACGAGCAGTACTTC. It is translated as CAWSGTSYEQYF.

The J gene is TRBJ2-4, the V gene TRBV5-6; perhaps TRBD2 as D (5 bases). The length of the CDR3 is 12 residues. Germline CDR1 and CDR2: SGHDT and YYEEEE. Trimming cost V 4 bases and J 9 bases, with 11 bases left between them. CDR3 in amino acids: CASSAEGFIQYF. Here the CDR3 DNA reads TGTGCCAGCAGCGCCGAGGGTTTCATTCAGTACTTC. Based on the CDR3 plus reference TRBV5-6 and TRBJ2-4, the full variable domain is DAGVTQSPTHLIKTRGQQVTLRCSPKSGHDTVSWYQQALGQGPQFIFQYYEEEERQRGNFPDRFSGHQFPNYSSELNVNALLLGDSALYLCASSAEGFIQYFGAGTRLSVL.

The V and J genes are TRBV29-1 and TRBJ2-7; TRBD1 or TRBD2 may be the D gene (6 bases each). V lost 7 bases and J 1 base, leaving 11 bases between the germline ends. Germline V gene sequence: CDR1 SQVTM, CDR2 ANQGSEA. There are 12 residues in the CDR3. CDR3 residues: CSALGGSYEQYF. The CDR3 DNA sequence: TGCAGCGCCTTAGGGGGGTCCTACGAGCAGTACTTC.

The gene calls are TRBV28 and TRBJ2-1, with TRBD2 matching over 10 bases. CDR3 length: 16 residues. From germline, CDR1 is MDHEN and CDR2 SYDVKM. Trimming at V came to 2 bases and at J to 5 bases, leaving 6 bases not matched to a gene. The CDR3 DNA is TGTGCCAGCAGTTTAGGGACGCTAGCGGGAGACAATGAGCAGTTCTTC. This translates into CASSLGTLAGDNEQFF.

This chain uses TRBV5-1 with TRBJ2-5; a possible D gene is TRBD2 (7 bases). TRBJ2-7 matches the DNA end more closely, so the J call is doubtful. This CDR3 has 15 amino acids. Germline loops: CDR1 SGHRS, CDR2 YFSETQ. The CDR3 sequence is CASMQSAGEGYEQYF. CDR3 in DNA: TGCGCCAGCATGCAGAGCGCAGGGGAGGGCTACGAGCAGTACTTC.

This chain connects TRBV19 to TRBJ2-1; possible D gene TRBD1, 5 bases. The germline V gene has CDR1 LNHDA and CDR2 SQIVND (reference sequence). V dropped 1 base and J dropped 4 bases, with 8 bases sitting between them. There are 14 residues in the CDR3. Here the CDR3 DNA reads TGTGCCAGTAGTATAGTCTCAGGGTACAATGAGCAGTTCTTC. It specifies CASSIVSGYNEQFF.

This clone was seen a few times. The V and J genes are TRBV27 and TRBJ2-5, with 8 bases fitting TRBD1. The germline V gene encodes CDR1 MNHEY and CDR2 SMNVEV (reference sequence). V lost 1 base, J lost 2 bases, and 6 bases stayed unmatched. This CDR3 spans 16 amino acids. The CDR3 nucleotides read TGTGCCAGCAGTTTATTTACAGGGGGTGGGCAAGAGACCCAGTACTTC. Its translation is CASSLFTGGGQETQYF.

The chain couples TRBV7-9 to TRBJ1-1, with 7 bases fitting TRBD1. In germline, CDR1 is SEHNR, CDR2 FQNEAQ (reference sequence). The CDR3 loop spans 15 amino acids. Trimming cost V 5 bases and J 1 base; bases outside gene matches: 7. CDR3 amino acids: CASSPAQGGNTEAFF. Written as DNA, the CDR3 is TGTGCCAGCAGCCCAGCGCAGGGGGGGAACACTGAAGCTTTCTTT.

The count of this clone is one. V is TRBV14 and J is TRBJ2-1, with D possibly matching TRBD2 (5 bases). Trimming left V 1 base short and J 3 bases short, with 7 bases between. This CDR3 has 14 amino acids. Germline CDR1 is SGHDN and CDR2 is FVKESK. Here the CDR3 DNA reads TGTGCCAGCAGCCAAGTGGGGAGCTACAATGAGCAGTTCTTC. Encoded protein: CASSQVGSYNEQFF.

The chain recombines TRBV10-3 with TRBJ2-7; a weak D match, TRBD2 (6 bases). Germline CDR1 reads ENHRY; CDR2 reads SYGVKD. This CDR3 spans 13 amino acids. Deletions cut 6 bases from V and 0 bases from J, with 9 bases between. In nucleotides, the CDR3 is TGTGCCATCAGGGGGACTTCCTCCTACGAGCAGTACTTC. It codes for CAIRGTSSYEQYF.

The chain recombines TRBV7-8 with TRBJ1-1; D remains unclear. Deletions cut 0 bases from V and 0 bases from J, with 8 bases between. The CDR3 extends over 15 amino acids. Looked up from germline, CDR1 is SGHVS and CDR2 is FQNEAQ. The CDR3, as DNA: TGTGCCAGCAGCTTAGCCTCGGCTCTGAACACTGAAGCTTTCTTT. This gives the protein CASSLASALNTEAFF.

The chain carries TRBV4-3 and TRBJ2-7, with no clear D. With 3 bases removed from V and 0 bases from J, the gap between germline ends came to 9 bases. CDR3 length equals 14 residues. CDR1 and CDR2 from the germline V gene are LGHNA and YSLEER. CDR3 sequence reads: CASSHQTDSYEQYF. The CDR3 DNA is TGCGCCAGCAGCCACCAGACGGACTCCTACGAGCAGTACTTC.

V and J are TRBV7-8 and TRBJ2-7; D not certain. CDR1 is SGHVS and CDR2 is FQNEAQ in the germline V gene. With 0 bases removed from V and 1 base from J, the gap between germline ends came to 13 bases. The CDR3 runs 16 residues. CDR3: CASSLAATALSYEQYF. The DNA of the CDR3 is TGTGCCAGCAGCTTAGCGGCAACAGCCCTGTCCTACGAGCAGTACTTC.

The CDR3: CASSSPVSYEQYF. CDR3 DNA sequence: TGTGCCAGCAGTTCCCCGGTCTCCTACGAGCAGTACTTC. This chain links TRBV27 with TRBJ2-7; D not resolved. The germline CDR1 and CDR2 sequences are MNHEY and SMNVEV (reference sequence). The CDR3 loop spans 13 amino acids. V lost 4 bases to trimming and J lost 0 bases, with 7 bases between them.

The chain has TRBV29-1 and TRBJ2-2; 7 positions match TRBD1. V was pared by 8 bases and J by 6 bases, with 9 bases of the junction left unmatched. In germline, CDR1 is SQVTM, CDR2 ANQGSEA. CDR3 size: 13 residues. The CDR3 reads CSHQTGKAGELFF. The CDR3 DNA sequence: TGCAGCCACCAGACAGGGAAGGCCGGGGAGCTGTTTTTT.

V usage is TRBV10-1 and J usage is TRBJ2-3; D perhaps matches TRBD2 (6 bases). Per the germline V gene, CDR1 is WNHNN and CDR2 is SYGVQD (reference sequence). V shed 8 bases and J shed 0 bases, with 12 bases lying between them. CDR3 length: 14 amino acids. The CDR3 is CASLANSSTDTQYF. The CDR3 DNA reads TGCGCCAGCCTAGCGAACAGTAGCACAGATACGCAGTATTTT.